This entry lists 4 T cell receptor beta chains sequenced from one sample in a study of post-analysis software for immune sequencing data. Study-level points and caveats: There were several TRBV segments more frequent in patients than controls, and TRBV5-6, TRBV5-1 and TRBV20-1 were among them.

These TCRs' antigens remain unknown. Carried by the TCR beta cDNA libraries were unique molecular identifiers. One entry per CDR3 protein, called by TCRdb with MiXCR from the PCR reads. Counted here are roughly 430,000 distinct CDR3 sequences, approximately 42% occurring once; the ten biggest clones make up around 8%. Sequencing used blood. Every receptor here comes from a girl aged 2-9 years with multiple sclerosis.

The V gene is TRBV12-3 or TRBV12-4, the J gene TRBJ1-2; maybe TRBD1 (5 bases). The CDR3 length is 14 residues. Trimming cost V 7 bases and J 8 bases, with 20 bases left between them. The CDR3 is CASTLRGRVEGYTF. In DNA form, the CDR3 reads TGTGCCAGCACCCTCCGAGGCAGGGTGGAAGGCTACACCTTC.

The rearrangement joins TRBV28 to TRBJ2-1; 9 bases agree with TRBD2. Trimming took 3 bases from V and 5 from J; bases not matched to a gene: 14. Germline CDR1 is MDHEN and CDR2 is SYDVKM. The CDR3 sequence is 18 residues long. Written as DNA, the CDR3 is TGTGCCAGCAGTTTCCCCAATAGGGCGGGAGGGGTCGACAATGAGCAGTTCTTC. Protein sequence: CASSFPNRAGGVDNEQFF.

The chain employs TRBV29-1 and TRBJ2-4; D unresolved. Germline V gene sequence: CDR1 SQVTM, CDR2 ANQGSEA. The ends were cut back, 8 bases at V and 5 bases at J, with 16 bases in the middle. The CDR3 covers 13 residues. Here the CDR3 reads CSTALLTENIQYF. The CDR3 DNA sequence: TGCAGCACAGCCCTTCTTACCGAAAACATTCAGTACTTC.

In its sample, this clonotype was seen a few times. The chain carries TRBV20-1 and TRBJ1-1, with a tentative D call TRBD1 (6 bases). Trimming shortened V by 1 base and J by 4 bases, and 10 bases separated the two germline ends. Germline V gene data show CDR1 as DFQATT and CDR2 as SNEGSKA (reference sequence). The CDR3 runs to 13 residues. CDR3 sequence (DNA): TGCAGTGCTAGAGTAGGGGGGGGCACTGAAGCTTTCTTT. As protein: CSARVGGGTEAFF.